These 30 T cell receptor beta chains were sequenced from one sample in a study of blood T cell repertoires in COVID-19. Assay used: immunoSEQ multiplex PCR; TCRdb lists only in-frame clones, some missing. The profile shows about 180,000 clones, 90% of them singletons. Sequenced material: peripheral blood. Every receptor here comes from a man aged 45-60 years with acute or convalescent COVID-19.

This chain joins TRBV6-2 or TRBV6-3 and TRBJ1-2; 9 nucleotides align to TRBD1. The CDR3 sequence is 14 residues long. J gave up 7 bases and V 4 bases, and 7 bases lay outside the gene matches. In germline, CDR1 is MNHEY, CDR2 SVGEGT. CDR3 sequence reads: CASSFRQGVAGYTF. DNA for the CDR3: TGTGCCAGCAGTTTTCGACAGGGGGTTGCTGGCTACACCTTC.

This clone was recorded only once. In DNA, the CDR3 is TGTGCCAGCAGCTTACGCCCCGGGACAGATAACACCGGGGAGCTGTTTTTT. This codes for CASSLRPGTDNTGELFF. V and J are TRBV7-2 and TRBJ2-2; 7 bases line up with TRBD1. V was clipped by 2 bases and J by 2 bases; unmatched bases: 8. Germline loops: CDR1 SGHTA, CDR2 FQGNSA. This CDR3 comprises 17 residues.

The CDR3 sequence is CASSLEGGARNSPLHF. The CDR3 nucleotides read TGTGCCAGCAGCTTAGAAGGGGGCGCGAGGAATTCACCCCTCCACTTT. The J gene is TRBJ1-6, the V gene TRBV7-8, with 7 positions matching TRBD1. With V trimmed by 1 base and J by 7 bases, 7 bases remained unmatched. The CDR3 sequence is 16 residues long. CDR1 SGHVS and CDR2 FQNEAQ come from the germline V gene.

The V gene is TRBV10-3, the J gene TRBJ1-1, with a tentative D call TRBD1 (5 bases). The germline V gene has CDR1 ENHRY and CDR2 SYGVKD. CDR3 length: 14 residues. The V and J ends lost 0 bases and 1 base respectively, with 6 bases between them. For the CDR3, the DNA is TGTGCCATCAGTGAGTCTCAGGGGAACACTGAAGCTTTCTTT. Translation gives CAISESQGNTEAFF.

The V call is TRBV3-1 (or the pseudogene TRBV3-2), the J call TRBJ1-4, with D uncertain. V lost 3 bases and J lost 0, with 8 bases in between. Germline V gene data show CDR1 as LGHDT and CDR2 as YNNKEL (reference sequence). There are 15 residues in the CDR3. The CDR3 nucleotides are TGTGCCAGCAGCCACGCTTCGGCAACTAATGAAAAACTGTTTTTT. It yields the protein CASSHASATNEKLFF.

The J gene is TRBJ2-5, the V gene TRBV5-1; D perhaps matches TRBD2 (5 bases). The germline V gene encodes CDR1 SGHRS and CDR2 YFSETQ. This CDR3 is 15 amino acids long. V dropped 0 bases and J dropped 1 base, with 10 bases sitting between them. CDR3 region: CASSLGRATQETQYF. For the CDR3, the DNA is TGCGCCAGCAGCTTGGGGCGGGCGACCCAAGAGACCCAGTACTTC.

The chain uses TRBV21-1 and TRBJ1-5. TRBV21-1 is tagged as a pseudogene. The CDR3 runs to 16 residues. This chain's CDR3 is CASSKGGLHSNQPQHF. DNA for the CDR3: TGTGCCAGCAGCAAAGGGGGACTCCATAGCAATCAGCCCCAGCATTTT.

The chain employs TRBV6-5 and TRBJ1-2; D gene ambiguous. The CDR3 is 13 residues long. The germline CDR1 and CDR2 sequences are MNHEY and SVGAGI. Deletions cut 6 bases from V and 4 bases from J, with 12 bases between. The CDR3 nucleotides are TGTGCCAGCAGCCAGGCCAACCTCTATGGCTACACCTTC. Translated, it gives CASSQANLYGYTF.

The chain links TRBV6-1 to TRBJ1-2, with 7 bases fitting TRBD1. CDR1 is MNHNS and CDR2 is SASEGT in the germline V gene. The CDR3 consists of 16 residues. The V gene end was trimmed by 0 bases and the J gene end by 3 bases; junction bases not matched to a gene: 7. The CDR3 region is CASSEAGTAVYYGYTF. CDR3 DNA: TGTGCCAGCAGTGAAGCGGGGACAGCTGTTTACTATGGCTACACCTTC.

The rearrangement uses TRBV9 and TRBJ2-3, with 8 bases matching TRBD2. Germline V gene lookup returns CDR1 SGDLS and CDR2 YYNGEE. The V segment lost 3 bases and the J segment 8 bases; nucleotides outside the gene matches: 20. The length of the CDR3 is 18 residues. The CDR3 here is CASSAGFMGTGGPITQYF. The CDR3 nucleotides read TGTGCCAGCAGCGCCGGATTCATGGGAACGGGAGGGCCGATTACGCAGTATTTT. The full variable domain, rest sourced from reference TRBV9 and TRBJ2-3, is DSGVTQTPKHLITATGQRVTLRCSPRSGDLSVYWYQQSLDQGLQFLIQYYNGEERAKGNILERFSAQQFPDLHSELNLSSLELGDSALYFCASSAGFMGTGGPITQYFGPGTRLTVL.

V is TRBV12-3 or TRBV12-4 and J is TRBJ1-2; no clear D gene. CDR3 length equals 13 residues. V lost 6 bases to trimming and J lost 7 bases, with 15 bases between them. In nucleotides, the CDR3 is TGTGCCAGCAGCATAGTGATCTCGGGTGGCTACACCTTC. Amino acids: CASSIVISGGYTF.

The chain employs TRBV10-2 and TRBJ1-5, with D perhaps matching TRBD1 (6 bases). The germline CDR1 and CDR2 sequences are WSHSY and SAAADI. This CDR3 has 16 amino acids. V gave up 6 bases and J gave up 3 bases, with 18 bases separating them. The CDR3 region is CASSRDDRFFNQPQHF. The CDR3 nucleotides read TGCGCCAGCAGCCGCGACGACAGGTTCTTCAATCAGCCCCAGCATTTT.

The chain links TRBV4-3 to TRBJ1-3; 7 nucleotides match TRBD1. Germline loops: CDR1 LGHNA, CDR2 YSLEER. The CDR3 spans 14 residues. V lost 2 bases and J lost 2; bases outside the gene matches: 0. The CDR3 here is CASSQTGAGNTIYF. CDR3 coding DNA: TGCGCCAGCAGCCAAACAGGGGCTGGAAACACCATATATTTT.

This sequence joins TRBV9 and TRBJ2-5; TRBD2 might be the D (6 bases). This CDR3 comprises 14 residues. Looked up from germline, CDR1 is SGDLS and CDR2 is YYNGEE. Trimming left V 5 bases short and J 5 bases short, with 16 bases between. This CDR3 reads CASSGDFPGETQYF. The CDR3 nucleotides read TGTGCCAGCAGTGGGGACTTCCCAGGGGAGACCCAGTACTTC.

This chain connects TRBV27 to TRBJ1-6; D gene ambiguous. There are 13 residues in the CDR3. Germline V CDR1 and CDR2: MNHEY, SMNVEV (reference sequence). The germline V and J ends were trimmed by 5 bases and 13 bases, with 15 bases remaining between them. Here the CDR3 DNA reads TGTGCCAGCAGTCCGACGGGCGAGCGGCCCCTCCACTTT. Residues: CASSPTGERPLHF.

The rearrangement links TRBV2 to TRBJ1-6, with 9 bases matching TRBD1. There are 15 residues in the CDR3. V dropped 3 bases and J dropped 8; count of bases not matched to a gene: 5. CDR1 and CDR2 (germline): SNHLY, FYNNEI. The CDR3 coding sequence is TGTGCCAGCAGTGATCCGGGACAGGGTTATTCACCCCTCCACTTT. This encodes CASSDPGQGYSPLHF.

The CDR3 region is CASSTTGQTNSGNTIYF. DNA of the CDR3: TGTGCCAGCAGTACTACCGGACAGACCAACTCTGGAAACACCATATATTTT. V is TRBV6-4 and J is TRBJ1-3, with D tentatively TRBD1 (6 bases). The CDR3 is 17 residues long. Germline CDR1 MRHNA, CDR2 SNTAGT. V was trimmed by 5 bases and J by 0 bases, leaving 17 bases between them.

This clone was recorded once. V gene TRBV4-1 combines with J gene TRBJ2-1; 9 bases agree with TRBD2. Germline-derived CDR1 and CDR2 are MGHRA and YSYEKL. There are 16 residues in the CDR3. V shed 0 bases and J 8 bases; nucleotides not matched to a gene: 8. CDR3 residues: CASSQDWLAGSDEQFF. The CDR3 nucleotides are TGCGCCAGCAGCCAAGACTGGCTAGCGGGGTCGGATGAGCAGTTCTTC.

V usage is TRBV25-1 and J usage is TRBJ2-1; 11 nucleotides agree with TRBD2. The J segment lost 6 bases and the V segment lost 4 bases, leaving 5 bases of the junction unmatched. The CDR3 is 15 amino acids. Germline CDR1 reads MGHDK; CDR2 reads SYGVNS. The CDR3 DNA follows: TGTGCCAGCAGTGCGCTAGCGGGAGGTGCCAATGAGCAGTTCTTC. It encodes CASSALAGGANEQFF.

The V call is TRBV28, the J call TRBJ2-7; 7 nucleotides match TRBD1. V gave up 6 bases and J gave up 2 bases; unmatched junction bases: 4. Germline CDR1 MDHEN, CDR2 SYDVKM. This CDR3 has 13 residues. The CDR3 DNA reads as TGTGCCAGCAGCCTAGGGGGCCCCTACGAGCAGTACTTC. The encoded protein is CASSLGGPYEQYF.

This clone has only a few counts. The chain couples TRBV28 to TRBJ2-7; D may be TRBD1 (7 bases). Trimming cost V 7 bases and J 5 bases, with 18 bases left between them. The CDR3 runs to 14 residues. Germline CDR1 and CDR2: MDHEN and SYDVKM. The CDR3 reads CASIEPRGAHEQYF. CDR3 DNA sequence: TGTGCCAGCATCGAACCCAGGGGGGCCCACGAGCAGTACTTC.

This sequence joins TRBV4-1 and TRBJ1-4; 8 nucleotides line up with TRBD1. V was clipped by 4 bases and J by 7 bases; unmatched bases: 11. CDR1 and CDR2 (germline): MGHRA, YSYEKL. The CDR3 extends over 16 amino acids. The CDR3: CASSPGGGQGLEKLFF. CDR3 in DNA: TGCGCCAGCAGCCCGGGGGGAGGACAGGGCCTTGAAAAACTGTTTTTT.

This rearrangement joins TRBV7-2 to TRBJ2-5; perhaps TRBD2 as D (6 bases). Per germline, CDR1 SGHTA and CDR2 FQGNSA. The CDR3 extends over 16 amino acids. V was trimmed by 2 bases and J by 4 bases, leaving 17 bases between them. The CDR3 sequence is CASSLHWPSAGETQYF. The CDR3 DNA follows: TGTGCCAGCAGCTTACACTGGCCTAGCGCGGGAGAGACCCAGTACTTC.

This sequence joins TRBV19 and TRBJ2-5; D not certain. Trimming took 4 bases from V and 9 from J, leaving 12 bases between them. Germline V gene lookup returns CDR1 LNHDA and CDR2 SQIVND (reference sequence). CDR3 size: 12 residues. The CDR3: CASSTTRAPQYF. The CDR3 coding sequence is TGTGCCAGTAGTACTACGAGAGCGCCCCAGTACTTC.

V gene TRBV6-5 combines with J gene TRBJ2-7; tentatively, D is TRBD1 (6 bases). The CDR3 length is 13 residues. Per the germline V gene, CDR1 is MNHEY and CDR2 is SVGAGI. V shed 5 bases and J shed 3 bases, with 11 bases lying between them. The CDR3 DNA is TGTGCCAGCAGTATCATAGGGGGCTACGAGCAGTACGTC. It codes for CASSIIGGYEQYV.

The chain is built from TRBV30 and TRBJ2-1; D possibly corresponds to TRBD1 (5 bases). V dropped 4 bases and J dropped 4 bases, with 14 bases sitting between them. Germline CDR1 is GTSNPN and CDR2 is SVGIG (reference sequence). This CDR3 is 14 amino acids long. The CDR3 DNA reads as TGTGCCTGGATCTCCAAAAGGGGATACAATGAGCAGTTCTTC. It yields the protein CAWISKRGYNEQFF.

The chain combines TRBV3-1 (or the pseudogene TRBV3-2) with TRBJ2-3; maybe TRBD2 (5 bases). V lost 4 bases and J lost 1, with 6 bases in between. Germline-derived CDR1 and CDR2 are LGHDT and YNNKEL (reference sequence). CDR3 size: 13 residues. Here the CDR3 reads CASSPRGTDTQYF. CDR3 DNA sequence: TGTGCCAGCAGCCCGAGGGGCACAGATACGCAGTATTTT.

This clone was picked up one time. The chain links TRBV5-1 to TRBJ2-2; tentative D call: TRBD2 (6 bases). Deletions cut 4 bases from V and 6 bases from J, with 10 bases between. The length of the CDR3 is 13 residues. Germline V gene lookup returns CDR1 SGHRS and CDR2 YFSETQ. CDR3 residues: CASSTGGAGELFF. For the CDR3, the DNA is TGCGCCAGCAGCACCGGGGGAGCCGGGGAGCTGTTTTTT.

The V gene is TRBV5-4, the J gene TRBJ1-4; perhaps TRBD1 as D (6 bases). CDR1 and CDR2 (germline): SGHNT, YYREEE (reference sequence). CDR3 length: 15 amino acids. Trimming cost V 4 bases and J 3 bases, with 13 bases left between them. This CDR3 reads CASSPSTGSNEKLFF. For the CDR3, the DNA is TGTGCCAGCAGCCCATCGACAGGATCTAATGAAAAACTGTTTTTT.

This CDR3 is CASSEVWTANYGYTF. The DNA for the CDR3 is TGTGCCAGCAGTGAAGTCTGGACAGCTAACTATGGCTACACCTTC. J is TRBJ1-2 and V is TRBV6-1; a weak D match, TRBD1 (6 bases). The V end was cut by 1 base, the J end by 0 bases, with 9 bases between. This CDR3 region has 15 residues. Germline values: CDR1 MNHNS, CDR2 SASEGT.